This T cell receptor beta chain was observed in a study of response to subunit inactivated influenza vaccine. Findings and limits, study-wide: The study's authors posited that every seasonal influenza vaccination enlists few new T cells.

This clonotype was counted a few times. Antigen unknown. One entry per CDR3 protein results from TCRdb running MiXCR on the RT-PCR reads. Counted here are hundreds of thousands of distinct CDR3 sequences, 14% occurring once; the ten biggest clones make up less than 8.5%. J gave up 0 bases and V 4 bases, and 5 bases lay outside the gene matches. The CDR3 spans 18 residues. Germline V lookup: CDR1 MNHEY, CDR2 SVGAGI. The V gene is TRBV6-5, the J gene TRBJ2-1, with TRBD2 identical over 14 bases. This TCR came from a man in his fifties or sixties who received an inactivated influenza vaccine. The starting material was PBMCs from blood, obtained less than 15 days before vaccination. CDR3 loop: CASSFGTSGGRSYNEQFF. The CDR3 bases are TGTGCCAGCAGTTTCGGGACTAGCGGGGGCCGCTCCTACAATGAGCAGTTCTTC.